Presented here are 11 T cell receptor beta chains from one specimen sequenced in a study of early T cells in non-severe SARS-CoV-2 infection. MiXCR, run by TCRdb on the 5' RACE reads, gives a single entry per CDR3 protein. The table records 15,000 to 25,000 distinct CDR3 sequences, around 4.2% of them present only once. Specimen: whole blood. All receptors come from an adult who was a healthcare worker with PCR-confirmed SARS-CoV-2 infection or an uninfected control (not recorded which).

J is TRBJ2-7 and V is TRBV20-1; TRBD1 or TRBD2 may be the D gene (6 bases each). The CDR3 runs 13 residues. Germline values: CDR1 DFQATT, CDR2 SNEGSKA (reference sequence). V lost 3 bases, J lost 3 bases, and 12 bases lay in between. The CDR3 sequence: CSARAGEVYEQYF. CDR3 coding DNA: TGCAGTGCTAGGGCAGGGGAGGTCTACGAGCAGTACTTC.

This clonotype was picked up many times. The chain couples TRBV7-9 to TRBJ2-5, with TRBD2 matching over 7 bases. The CDR3 runs to 12 residues. CDR1 and CDR2 (germline): SEHNR, FQNEAQ (reference sequence). J was trimmed by 5 bases and V by 5 bases; bases with no gene match: 2. The DNA of the CDR3 is TGTGCCAGCAGCATGCGGGGGGAGACCCAGTACTTC. Protein product: CASSMRGETQYF.

This clonotype has at least ten counts. V is TRBV18 and J is TRBJ1-1, with D maybe TRBD1 (5 bases). This CDR3 region has 13 residues. Germline-derived CDR1 and CDR2 are KGHSH and LQKENI. Trimming pared 3 bases from V and 9 bases from J, leaving 14 bases between. CDR3 nucleotides: TGTGCCAGCTCACCCCTGGGACGGACGCAAGCTTTCTTT. Amino acids: CASSPLGRTQAFF. Using reference TRBV18 and TRBJ1-1 for the parts outside the CDR3, the full variable domain is NAGVMQNPRHLVRRRGQEARLRCSPMKGHSHVYWYRQLPEEGLKFMVYLQKENIIDESGMPKERFSAEFPKEGPSILRIQQVVRGDSAAYFCASSPLGRTQAFFGQGTRLTVV.

This clonotype was seen many times. The chain has TRBV7-8 and TRBJ2-5; 8 bases map to TRBD1. Germline trimming cut 1 base from V and 5 bases from J; bases unmatched to any gene: 9. The germline gives CDR1 SGHVS, CDR2 FQNEAQ. This CDR3 comprises 16 residues. In nucleotides, the CDR3 is TGTGCCAGCAGCTTAGTGGGGCAGGGGGCACGCGAGACCCAGTACTTC. Amino acid sequence: CASSLVGQGARETQYF.

This clonotype occurred many times. The CDR3 is CSARVRRYTEAFF. In DNA form, the CDR3 reads TGCAGTGCTAGAGTGAGAAGGTACACTGAAGCTTTCTTT. The V gene is TRBV20-1, the J gene TRBJ1-1; no firm D call. The V gene's germline CDR1 is DFQATT and CDR2 SNEGSKA (reference sequence). CDR3 length equals 13 residues. V shed 1 base and J shed 3 bases, with 9 bases lying between them.

This clonotype was observed many times. V gene TRBV29-1 combines with J gene TRBJ2-7; D might be TRBD2 (6 bases). Germline V gives CDR1 SQVTM, CDR2 ANQGSEA. The CDR3 extends over 12 amino acids. V lost 3 bases and J lost 1, with 7 bases in between. The CDR3: CSVERGSYEQYF. The DNA for the CDR3 is TGCAGCGTTGAGCGGGGTTCCTACGAGCAGTACTTC.

This clonotype appeared a few times. The rearrangement joins TRBV29-1 to TRBJ2-3; 8 bases agree with TRBD2. Trimming removed 7 bases from V and 10 bases from J; junction bases left unmatched: 7. Germline CDR1 SQVTM, CDR2 ANQGSEA. This CDR3 has 11 amino acids. CDR3 sequence (DNA): TGCAGCGGGAAAGTGGGACTAGCGCAGTATTTT. Translating it yields CSGKVGLAQYF.

This clonotype was counted many times. V usage is TRBV5-1 and J usage is TRBJ1-2, with D possibly matching TRBD1 (5 bases). CDR1 and CDR2 (germline): SGHRS, YFSETQ. The CDR3 length is 13 residues. Trimming removed 0 bases at V and 6 bases at J, with 9 bases between. CDR3 sequence: CASSLGGADGYTF. The CDR3, as DNA: TGCGCCAGCAGCTTGGGGGGCGCGGATGGCTACACCTTC.

This clonotype was observed at least ten times. The chain has TRBV20-1 and TRBJ2-3; 10 bases map to TRBD2. In germline, CDR1 is DFQATT, CDR2 SNEGSKA (reference sequence). V lost 6 bases, J lost 5 bases, and 5 bases stayed unmatched. This CDR3 region has 13 residues. CDR3 residues: CSATAGGEDTQYF. The CDR3 DNA reads TGCAGTGCGACAGCGGGGGGGGAAGATACGCAGTATTTT.

This clonotype showed up just a few times. This chain joins TRBV5-1 and TRBJ2-5; 8 bases are shared with TRBD1. The CDR3 is 15 amino acids. CDR1 and CDR2 (germline): SGHRS, YFSETQ. The V and J ends lost 0 bases and 2 bases, in that order; junction bases with no gene match: 3. In nucleotides, the CDR3 is TGCGCCAGCAGCTTGGGGGGACAGGTACAAGAGACCCAGTACTTC. Protein sequence: CASSLGGQVQETQYF.

This clonotype is classed as medium-sized (0.01 to 0.1%). The CDR3 nucleotides are TGCAGTGCCCCCCGGCAGAGAGAGACCCAGTACTTC. It is translated as CSAPRQRETQYF. The chain is built from TRBV20-1 and TRBJ2-5; D is undetermined. CDR1 DFQATT and CDR2 SNEGSKA come from the germline V gene (reference sequence). The CDR3 is 12 residues long. With 6 bases removed from V and 4 bases from J, the gap between germline ends came to 12 bases.